The following is a T cell receptor beta chain sequence with its context. These data are taken from a study of blood T cell repertoires in COVID-19. Original processing methods: From reference gene primer amplification, estimates of nucleated cell counts were derived. Clones were read by immunoSEQ multiplex PCR, and TCRdb kept only the in-frame ones, dropping some. That table is the source of V, J and clone size, and D and trimming were worked out from the DNA. The data hold roughly 70,000 clones, with approximately 83% observed a single time. This clonotype originated in a woman in her sixties or seventies with acute or convalescent COVID-19. The specimen was peripheral blood.

Written as DNA, the CDR3 is TGCGCCAGCAGTTTAACAGGGGAGCGGTATCAGCCCCAGCATTTT. Translated, it gives CASSLTGERYQPQHF. The chain couples TRBV5-1 to TRBJ1-5; 7 nucleotides agree with TRBD1. V was clipped by 5 bases and J by 5 bases; unmatched bases: 10. The CDR3 runs to 15 residues. Germline V lookup: CDR1 SGHRS, CDR2 YFSETQ.